A single sample is the source of the 3 T cell receptor beta chains below, sequenced in a study of cytomegalovirus exposure and HLA in healthy donors. The PCR ran on 60 Vbeta and 13 Jbeta primers. TCRdb keeps only in-frame clones here, not all; method: immunoSEQ multiplex PCR. The sample records 150,000 to 200,000 clones, roughly 79% being singletons. Source material: PBMCs. The origin of the receptors is a man aged 45 to 65 in good health and CMV-seropositive.

The chain couples TRBV18 to TRBJ1-1; D is unresolved. CDR3 length: 13 amino acids. V was clipped by 3 bases and J by 0 bases, with 5 bases between them. CDR1 KGHSH and CDR2 LQKENI come from the germline V gene. CDR3 sequence: CASSPVLNTEAFF. The CDR3 DNA follows: TGTGCCAGCTCACCTGTCTTGAACACTGAAGCTTTCTTT.

This clone was seen more than once but under ten times. This chain uses TRBV18 with TRBJ1-1; weak D call: TRBD1 (5 bases). Trimming removed 4 bases from V and 0 bases from J, with 6 bases in between. The CDR3 loop spans 13 amino acids. CDR1 is KGHSH and CDR2 is LQKENI in the germline V gene. The CDR3, as DNA: TGTGCCAGCTCACAGGGGATGAACACTGAAGCTTTCTTT. This sequence encodes CASSQGMNTEAFF. The full variable domain, its missing parts supplied by reference TRBV18 and TRBJ1-1, is NAGVMQNPRHLVRRRGQEARLRCSPMKGHSHVYWYRQLPEEGLKFMVYLQKENIIDESGMPKERFSAEFPKEGPSILRIQQVVRGDSAAYFCASSQGMNTEAFFGQGTRLTVV.

The chain couples TRBV7-9 to TRBJ1-1; maybe TRBD1 (5 bases). The CDR3 runs 15 residues. The germline V gene has CDR1 SEHNR and CDR2 FQNEAQ (reference sequence). V was shortened by 7 bases and J by 1 base, with 16 bases between the two germline ends. The CDR3 DNA is TGTGCCAGCACTCTAGAGGGCGGGGCGAACACTGAAGCTTTCTTT. Its translation: CASTLEGGANTEAFF.